One T cell receptor beta chain is described in this entry. As yet, its antigen is unknown. A much larger clone lies one base from this, so it may be a read error. The sample belongs to a study of identical twins. Whole-study findings and limits: Cord blood beta clonotypes that were abundant carried fewer insertions, and memory repertoires showed no such trend.

TCRdb reanalysed the 5' RACE reads using MiXCR and keeps one entry per CDR3 protein. The table records some 1,700,000 distinct CDR3 sequences, 32% of them present only once. The sequencing input was cord blood. The receptor's source is a newborn girl in good health.

CDR3 region: CASSLVRLAVSYNEQYF. As DNA, the CDR3 is TGTGCCAGCAGTTTAGTTAGACTAGCGGTTTCGTACAATGAGCAGTACTTC. The chain is built from TRBV12-3 or TRBV12-4 and TRBJ2-7; 9 bases match TRBD2. The CDR3 runs 17 residues. The ends lost 1 base at V and 7 bases at J; junction bases unmatched: 14.